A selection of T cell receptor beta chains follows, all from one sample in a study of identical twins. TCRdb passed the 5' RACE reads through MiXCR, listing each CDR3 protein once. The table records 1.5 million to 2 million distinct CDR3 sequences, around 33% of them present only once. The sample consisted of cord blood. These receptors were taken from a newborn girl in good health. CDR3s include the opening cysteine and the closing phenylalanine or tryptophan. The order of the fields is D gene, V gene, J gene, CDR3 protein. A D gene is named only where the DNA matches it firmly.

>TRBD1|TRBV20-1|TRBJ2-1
CSYDGQGIRNGYNEQFF
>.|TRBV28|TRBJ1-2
CASSSTGSCGYTF
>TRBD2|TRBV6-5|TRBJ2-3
CASSNCSGGPISAQYF
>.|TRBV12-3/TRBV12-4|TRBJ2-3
CASRRTATDTQYF
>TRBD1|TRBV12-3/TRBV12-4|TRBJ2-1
CASAPGQGQNEQFF
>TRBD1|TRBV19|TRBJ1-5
CASSIIQGAPSDQPQHF
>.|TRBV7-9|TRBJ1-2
CASSSSTGGYTF
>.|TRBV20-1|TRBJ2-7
CSARDGGAIEQYF
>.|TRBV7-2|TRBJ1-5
CASRPLGGNQPQHF
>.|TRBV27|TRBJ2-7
CASSSSTLSYEQYF
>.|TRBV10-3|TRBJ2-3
CAISESRGTSTDTQYF
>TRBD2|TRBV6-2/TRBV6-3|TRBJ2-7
CASSWTIRWTSGTSYEQYF
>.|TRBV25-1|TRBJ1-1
CASSEYGGRAGTEAFF
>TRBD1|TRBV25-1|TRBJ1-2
CASSEPEPRDRDGYTF
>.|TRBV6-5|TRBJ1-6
CASSYGQGLGYNSPLHF
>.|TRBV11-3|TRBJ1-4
CASSTRGRATNEKLFF
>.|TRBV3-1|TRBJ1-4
CASSSRLGRANEKLFF
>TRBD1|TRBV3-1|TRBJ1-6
CASSQTGGNSPLHF
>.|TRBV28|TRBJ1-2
CASSSEGLKAESAGYTF
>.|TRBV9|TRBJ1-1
CASSVGGGTNTEAFF
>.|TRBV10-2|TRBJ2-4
CASSEGSTLRTSKNIQYF
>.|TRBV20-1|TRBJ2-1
CSAREGVGNEQFF
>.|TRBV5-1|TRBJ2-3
CASSLITSSTDTQYF
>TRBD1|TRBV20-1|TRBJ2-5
CSARDRTGWEETQYF
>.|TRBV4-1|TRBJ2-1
CASSPGRVTNEQFF
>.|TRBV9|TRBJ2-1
CASSAMGPYNEQFF
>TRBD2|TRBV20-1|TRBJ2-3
CSASQKRGGPDTQYF
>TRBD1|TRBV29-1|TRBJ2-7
CSVVPRDSYEQYF
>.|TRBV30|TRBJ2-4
CAWSGSWEQYF
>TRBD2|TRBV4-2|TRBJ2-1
CASSRSTSGGYNEQFF
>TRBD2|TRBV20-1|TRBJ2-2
CSATGLANTGELFF
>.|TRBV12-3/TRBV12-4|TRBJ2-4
CASRIQGIQYF
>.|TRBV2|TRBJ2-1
CASSESGGYDEQFF
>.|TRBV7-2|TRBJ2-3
CASSLAVRDTQYF
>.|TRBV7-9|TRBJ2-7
CASSLAEGRRYEQYF
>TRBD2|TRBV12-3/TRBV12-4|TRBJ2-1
CASSFLSWLAGCEQFF
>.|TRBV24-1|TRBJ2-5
CATSVWGQETQYF
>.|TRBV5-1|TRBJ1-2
CASSLATGANYGYTF
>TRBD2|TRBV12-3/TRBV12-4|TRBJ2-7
CASSSGGLPSHEQYF
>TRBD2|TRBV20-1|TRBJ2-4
CSAVLAGGLAKNIQYF
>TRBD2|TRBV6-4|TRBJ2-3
CASSRRTSGSGYTDTQYF
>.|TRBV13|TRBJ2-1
CASSGGALAISYNEQFF
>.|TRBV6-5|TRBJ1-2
CASSYSAGPYGYTF
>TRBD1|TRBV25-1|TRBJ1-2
CASSETGGIDYGYTF
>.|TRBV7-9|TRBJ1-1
CASSVDRPTEAFF
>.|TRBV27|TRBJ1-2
CASSSSDQGVYGYTF
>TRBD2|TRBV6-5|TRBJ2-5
CASSIGLGFDNEQYF
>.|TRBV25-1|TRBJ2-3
CASSIGAGNTDTQYF
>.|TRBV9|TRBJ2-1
CASSPRLSGYNEQFF
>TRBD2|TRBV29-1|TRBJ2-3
CSVAGTRPSDTQYF